This T cell receptor (beta chain) appears in the sequencing data of a study of shared clonotypes between healthy human individuals. Across the whole study: A donor's plate count was three for CD4 naive and three for CD4 memory; CD8 naive had two and CD8 memory one.

The V and J ends lost 5 bases and 6 bases respectively, with 17 bases between them. Germline CDR1 and CDR2: LNHNV and YYDKDF (reference sequence). The CDR3 loop spans 15 amino acids. Study-level results: Despite large depth, sorted-subset datasets appeared incompletely sequenced. Non-shared clonotypes were found to have lower generation probabilities than the clonotypes that were shared by all four of the sorted-subset donors. Larger estimated richness was generally recorded for naive subsets relative to memory subsets.

Clones were sequenced by immunoSEQ multiplex PCR, and TCRdb holds only the in-frame ones, with some missing. Here the sample spans some 700,000 clones, less than 95% being singletons. In its sample, this clone was seen once. Its antigen remains unidentified. This sequence joins TRBV15 and TRBJ2-1; D might be TRBD1 or TRBD2, each matching 5 bases. The clonotype originates from a man younger than 35 in good health. Some clones in this sample may be carry-over from other donors' samples. Sequenced: memory CD8+ T cells from PBMCs. Subset of the sample: CD45RO+ cells pooled with CCR7-negative TemRA cells. This chain's CDR3 is CATSGRGGVTNEQFF. As DNA, the CDR3 is TGTGCCACCAGCGGCCGGGGCGGCGTCACCAATGAGCAGTTCTTC.